These 6 T cell receptor beta chains came from one sample sequenced in a study of vaccination and CD4 T cells after COVID-19. Sequence data for DNA of cultured CD4+ T cells were generated by the Oncomine TCR Beta short-read assay. TCRdb reprocessed the PCR reads with MiXCR, giving one entry per CDR3 protein. The sample has about 15,000 distinct CDR3 sequences, less than 60% seen once. The treatment: roughly ten-day PBMC culture with coronavirus spike peptide pools or control peptides (ViraFEST assay). Their specific antigens are unknown. Here the sequenced sample was CD4+ T cells from blood, cultured in vitro, taken before SARS-CoV-2 vaccination. The receptor source for this set is a human donor who had recovered from COVID-19.

The V call is TRBV9, the J call TRBJ1-6; TRBD1 might be the D (5 bases). This CDR3 contains 16 residues. Trimming removed 0 bases at V and 10 bases at J, with 17 bases between. The germline V gene has CDR1 SGDLS and CDR2 YYNGEE. The CDR3: CASSVEGLRGRSPLHF. The CDR3, as DNA: TGTGCCAGCAGCGTAGAGGGATTGAGGGGACGATCACCCCTCCACTTT.

The chain has TRBV6-5 and TRBJ1-1, with D possibly being TRBD1 (6 bases). Trimming took 0 bases from V and 4 from J, leaving 12 bases between them. The CDR3 is 15 amino acids. CDR1 and CDR2 (germline): MNHEY, SVGAGI. The CDR3 here is CASSYSWQGSTEAFF. DNA for the CDR3: TGTGCCAGCAGTTACTCGTGGCAGGGGAGCACTGAAGCTTTCTTT.

The chain employs TRBV7-2 and TRBJ2-7; TRBD1 is a possible D gene (7 bases). Trimming cost V 3 bases and J 3 bases, with 9 bases left between them. Germline assignment: CDR1 SGHTA and CDR2 FQGNSA. This CDR3 has 13 residues. This chain's CDR3 is CASSFQGGYEQYF. The CDR3 nucleotides are TGTGCCAGCAGCTTCCAGGGGGGCTACGAGCAGTACTTC. Complete variable domain (other parts from reference TRBV7-2 and TRBJ2-7): GAGVSQSPSNKVTEKGKDVELRCDPISGHTALYWYRQSLGQGLEFLIYFQGNSAPDKSGLPSDRFSAERTGGSVSTLTIQRTQQEDSAVYLCASSFQGGYEQYFGPGTRLTVT.

The CDR3 loop reads CASSPDSYSNQPQHF. CDR3 DNA sequence: TGTGCCAGCTCACCGGACAGCTATAGCAATCAGCCCCAGCATTTT. The rearrangement joins TRBV18 to TRBJ1-5, with D possibly being TRBD1 (6 bases). Trimming took 3 bases from V and 0 from J, leaving 9 bases between them. The CDR3 covers 15 residues. CDR1 KGHSH and CDR2 LQKENI come from the germline V gene.

This clonotype showed up just a few times. The chain combines TRBV19 with TRBJ1-5; D remains ambiguous. The CDR3 spans 14 residues. Per the germline V gene, CDR1 is LNHDA and CDR2 is SQIVND (reference sequence). V was trimmed by 2 bases and J by 6 bases, leaving 11 bases between them. The CDR3 is CASSINSAGQPQHF. CDR3 sequence (DNA): TGTGCCAGTAGTATAAACTCCGCCGGTCAGCCCCAGCATTTT.

The chain employs TRBV7-2 and TRBJ1-2; 10 bases fit TRBD1. This CDR3 has 14 residues. Per germline, CDR1 SGHTA and CDR2 FQGNSA. V dropped 5 bases and J dropped 8; count of bases not matched to a gene: 8. CDR3 DNA: TGTGCCAGCAGCCTTTGGACAGGGGGAGGAGGCTACACCTTC. Translation gives CASSLWTGGGGYTF.